The 12 T cell receptor beta chains presented below share a single source sample, sequenced in a study of siplizumab effects on memory and regulatory T cells. TCRdb keeps only in-frame clones here, not all; method: immunoSEQ multiplex PCR. The sample records about 120,000 clones, approximately 92% being singletons. The specimen was non-Treg CD4+ T cells sorted from blood. These receptors all stem from a human donor in good health.

The chain couples TRBV19 to TRBJ1-3; 8 bases are shared with TRBD1. This CDR3 comprises 15 residues. V gave up 4 bases and J gave up 4 bases; unmatched junction bases: 6. The germline CDR1 and CDR2 sequences are LNHDA and SQIVND (reference sequence). The CDR3 DNA is TGTGCCAGTAGTAACGAGGGGACAGGAGGAAACACCATATATTTT. Translating it yields CASSNEGTGGNTIYF.

This clone occurred a few times. In nucleotides, the CDR3 is TGTGCCAGCAGTGAATGGGAGGGAGGATCACCCCTCCACTTT. This sequence encodes CASSEWEGGSPLHF. V gene TRBV2 combines with J gene TRBJ1-6; the D is unclear. Germline CDR1 reads SNHLY; CDR2 reads FYNNEI. V dropped 2 bases and J dropped 10 bases, with 12 bases sitting between them. The CDR3 spans 14 residues.

The rearrangement uses TRBV11-1 and TRBJ1-1; 7 bases map to TRBD1. The germline CDR1 and CDR2 sequences are SGHAT and FQDESV (reference sequence). The V and J ends lost 5 bases and 3 bases, in that order; junction bases with no gene match: 9. The CDR3 runs to 15 residues. The DNA for the CDR3 is TGTGCCAGCAGCACCCTGACAGGGACTTACACTGAAGCTTTCTTT. Residues: CASSTLTGTYTEAFF.

In this sample, this clone turned up once. This sequence joins TRBV7-9 and TRBJ2-1, with unresolved D. Trimming took off 1 base at V and 9 bases at J, with 1 base between the two ends. The CDR3 loop spans 10 amino acids. CDR1 and CDR2 from the germline V gene are SEHNR and FQNEAQ (reference sequence). DNA for the CDR3: TGTGCCAGCAGCTTAGTTGAGCAGTTCTTC. Translation gives CASSLVEQFF.

This chain joins TRBV14 and TRBJ1-2; 7 nucleotides agree with TRBD1. CDR3 size: 19 residues. CDR1 SGHDN and CDR2 FVKESK come from the germline V gene. V shed 0 bases and J 1 base; nucleotides not matched to a gene: 14. Here the CDR3 DNA reads TGTGCCAGCAGCCAAGATCTGATGTGGGACAGCTACTTTAACTATGGCTACACCTTC. It is translated as CASSQDLMWDSYFNYGYTF.

The chain couples TRBV19 to TRBJ2-3, with D maybe TRBD1 (6 bases). The CDR3 length is 13 residues. V was shortened by 1 base and J by 8 bases, with 10 bases between the two germline ends. The germline gives CDR1 LNHDA, CDR2 SQIVND (reference sequence). The CDR3: CASSIATGLTQYF. The DNA of the CDR3 is TGTGCCAGTAGTATAGCCACAGGGCTTACGCAGTATTTT.

The genes are TRBV18 and TRBJ2-2; D perhaps matches TRBD2 (5 bases). The V gene's germline CDR1 is KGHSH and CDR2 LQKENI. The length of the CDR3 is 13 residues. Trimming shortened V by 3 bases and J by 6 bases, and 8 bases separated the two germline ends. Here the CDR3 reads CASSPNGAGELFF. The CDR3 nucleotides are TGTGCCAGCTCACCTAACGGGGCCGGGGAGCTGTTTTTT. Together with reference TRBV18 and TRBJ2-2, the CDR3 gives the full variable domain: NAGVMQNPRHLVRRRGQEARLRCSPMKGHSHVYWYRQLPEEGLKFMVYLQKENIIDESGMPKERFSAEFPKEGPSILRIQQVVRGDSAAYFCASSPNGAGELFFGEGSRLTVL.

The chain employs TRBV28 and TRBJ1-2; D gene unclear. Trimming took off 10 bases at V and 2 bases at J, with 11 bases between the two ends. This CDR3 comprises 12 residues. Germline assignment: CDR1 MDHEN and CDR2 SYDVKM. DNA for the CDR3: TGTGCCACCACGGGCAGCAACTATGGCTACACCTTC. Translated: CATTGSNYGYTF.

V gene TRBV4-3 combines with J gene TRBJ1-6; D unclear. Looked up from germline, CDR1 is LGHNA and CDR2 is YSLEER. This CDR3 has 17 amino acids. V was clipped by 0 bases and J by 8 bases, with 17 bases between them. For the CDR3, the DNA is TGCGCCAGCAGCCAAGACGTTTGGGGTGGTAATTATTCACCCCTCCACTTT. This codes for CASSQDVWGGNYSPLHF.

The chain is built from TRBV28 and TRBJ2-5, with no clear D. V was cut by 7 bases and J by 4 bases, with 16 bases left in between. Germline CDR1 reads MDHEN; CDR2 reads SYDVKM. The CDR3 has 14 residues. The CDR3 loop is CASTWRRARETQYF. The DNA for the CDR3 is TGTGCCAGCACCTGGCGTAGGGCCAGAGAGACCCAGTACTTC.

The rearrangement joins TRBV2 to TRBJ2-1; D remains unclear. The CDR3 extends over 10 amino acids. CDR1 and CDR2 from the germline V gene are SNHLY and FYNNEI. V lost 7 bases, J lost 9 bases, and 7 bases lay in between. The CDR3 here is CASMVGEQFF. The CDR3 DNA reads as TGTGCCAGCATGGTTGGTGAGCAGTTCTTC.

The J gene is TRBJ2-6, the V gene TRBV9; 8 nucleotides align to TRBD1. In germline, CDR1 is SGDLS, CDR2 YYNGEE. CDR3 length equals 17 residues. Trimming removed 3 bases from V and 0 bases from J; junction bases left unmatched: 5. CDR3 in amino acids: CASSARQGSSGANVLTF. The CDR3 DNA reads TGTGCCAGCAGCGCCCGACAGGGGAGCTCTGGGGCCAACGTCCTGACTTTC.